These 10 T cell receptor beta chains originate from one sample sequenced in a study of identical twins. TCRdb re-called the 5' RACE reads through MiXCR, storing one row per CDR3 protein. The sample shows roughly 1.6 million distinct CDR3 sequences, roughly 35% of them seen only once. The sample comprised cord blood. The receptors come from a newborn girl in good health.

This clonotype was seen a few times. This chain uses TRBV20-1 with TRBJ2-3; the D call may be TRBD1 or TRBD2 (6 bases each). The CDR3 loop spans 16 amino acids. The germline CDR1 and CDR2 sequences are DFQATT and SNEGSKA (reference sequence). V lost 5 bases, J lost 0 bases, and 18 bases lay in between. As DNA, the CDR3 is TGCAGTGCTGGGGGGCTAGCGTATTCTAGCACAGATACGCAGTATTTT. Residues: CSAGGLAYSSTDTQYF.

This clonotype came up many times. The chain employs TRBV9 and TRBJ2-4, with D unclear. With 0 bases removed from V and 6 bases from J, the gap between germline ends came to 13 bases. The CDR3 consists of 15 residues. Germline V gives CDR1 SGDLS, CDR2 YYNGEE. In nucleotides, the CDR3 is TGTGCCAGCAGCGTAGGTAGGAGACCAACAAACATTCAGTACTTC. Protein sequence: CASSVGRRPTNIQYF.

The chain combines TRBV28 with TRBJ2-1; perhaps TRBD2 as D (8 bases). The CDR3 runs to 16 residues. Trimming pared 7 bases from V and 7 bases from J, leaving 23 bases between. Germline-derived CDR1 and CDR2 are MDHEN and SYDVKM. The chain's CDR3 is CASTDAGRGLGNEQFF. Written as DNA, the CDR3 is TGTGCCAGCACCGACGCCGGGAGGGGGCTGGGGAATGAGCAGTTCTTC. The full variable domain, with the rest looked up from reference TRBV28 and TRBJ2-1, is DVKVTQSSRYLVKRTGEKVFLECVQDMDHENMFWYRQDPGLGLRLIYFSYDVKMKEKGDIPEGYSVSREKKERFSLILESASTNQTSMYLCASTDAGRGLGNEQFFGPGTRLTVL.

This clonotype has more than one count but fewer than ten. The chain combines TRBV20-1 with TRBJ2-6; D is tentatively TRBD1 or TRBD2 (5 bases each). In germline, CDR1 is DFQATT, CDR2 SNEGSKA (reference sequence). Trimming removed 1 base from V and 2 bases from J, with 6 bases in between. The CDR3 totals 14 residues. CDR3: CSARGGPGANVLTF. CDR3 sequence (DNA): TGCAGTGCTAGAGGGGGACCTGGGGCCAACGTCCTGACTTTC.

The chain recombines TRBV5-1 with TRBJ1-6; 8 positions agree with TRBD1. Germline V gene data show CDR1 as SGHRS and CDR2 as YFSETQ. V gave up 4 bases and J gave up 5 bases; unmatched junction bases: 17. CDR3 size: 19 residues. DNA for the CDR3: TGCGCCAGCAGCGACTCGACAGGGGTCTACCGTTGGGATAATTCACCCCTCCACTTT. Its protein is CASSDSTGVYRWDNSPLHF. Full variable domain (remainder filled in from reference TRBV5-1 and TRBJ1-6): KAGVTQTPRYLIKTRGQQVTLSCSPISGHRSVSWYQQTPGQGLQFLFEYFSETQRNKGNFPGRFSGRQFSNSRSEMNVSTLELGDSALYLCASSDSTGVYRWDNSPLHFGNGTRLTVT.

In this sample, this clonotype turned up a few times. The gene calls are TRBV27 and TRBJ2-7, with D hard to call. CDR3 length: 17 amino acids. The V end lost 5 bases, the J end lost 1 base, and 21 bases lay between the germline ends. The germline V gene has CDR1 MNHEY and CDR2 SMNVEV (reference sequence). Here the CDR3 DNA reads TGTGCCAGCAGTACACTGCAGACGGATCTAGTATCCTACGAGCAGTACTTC. The encoded protein is CASSTLQTDLVSYEQYF.

This clonotype came up a few times. V gene TRBV5-8 combines with J gene TRBJ2-3; 9 bases fit TRBD2. The trim removed 4 bases at V and 0 bases at J, leaving 6 bases unmatched. Germline V lookup: CDR1 SGHTS, CDR2 YDEGEE. CDR3 size: 16 residues. CDR3 region: CASSVGLAHSTDTQYF. CDR3 nucleotides: TGTGCCAGCAGCGTGGGACTAGCCCATAGCACAGATACGCAGTATTTT.

This clonotype was detected many times. The genes are TRBV10-3 and TRBJ2-7; tentatively, D is TRBD2 (6 bases). Germline V gene data show CDR1 as ENHRY and CDR2 as SYGVKD. The V gene lost 2 bases and the J gene lost 3 bases, with 14 bases spanning the gap. The CDR3 runs to 15 residues. DNA for the CDR3: TGTGCCATCAGTGAGAAAGGGCAGGGAGGCTACGAGCAGTACTTC. It translates to CAISEKGQGGYEQYF.

The CDR3: CASSLSPFSGGSYNEQFF. The DNA of the CDR3 is TGTGCCAGCAGCTTAAGCCCCTTTAGCGGGGGTTCCTACAATGAGCAGTTCTTC. The gene calls are TRBV7-9 and TRBJ2-1, with TRBD2 matching 9 bases. V shed 2 bases, J shed 1 base, and the junction held 9 bases outside the gene matches. Germline CDR1 reads SEHNR; CDR2 reads FQNEAQ (reference sequence). The CDR3 is 18 residues long.

The V gene is TRBV20-1, the J gene TRBJ2-3; 15 nucleotides line up with TRBD2. V shed 3 bases, J shed 4 bases, and the junction held 5 bases outside the gene matches. CDR1 DFQATT and CDR2 SNEGSKA come from the germline V gene (reference sequence). The CDR3 totals 16 residues. CDR3: CSASGLAGGPPDTQYF. The CDR3 nucleotides are TGCAGTGCTAGCGGACTAGCGGGAGGGCCCCCAGATACGCAGTATTTT.